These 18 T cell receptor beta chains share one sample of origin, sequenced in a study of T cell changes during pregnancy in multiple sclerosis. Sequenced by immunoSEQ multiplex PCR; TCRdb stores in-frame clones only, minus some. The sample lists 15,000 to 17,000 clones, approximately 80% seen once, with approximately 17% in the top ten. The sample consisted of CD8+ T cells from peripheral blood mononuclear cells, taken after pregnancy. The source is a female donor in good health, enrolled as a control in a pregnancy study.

The CDR3 sequence is CASSENRFPSGNTIYF. DNA of the CDR3: TGCGCCAGCAGTGAGAACAGATTTCCATCTGGAAACACCATATATTTT. The chain combines TRBV10-2 with TRBJ1-3; D remains unclear. V lost 2 bases and J 1 base, leaving 12 bases between the germline ends. Germline V gene data show CDR1 as WSHSY and CDR2 as SAAADI. CDR3 length equals 16 residues.

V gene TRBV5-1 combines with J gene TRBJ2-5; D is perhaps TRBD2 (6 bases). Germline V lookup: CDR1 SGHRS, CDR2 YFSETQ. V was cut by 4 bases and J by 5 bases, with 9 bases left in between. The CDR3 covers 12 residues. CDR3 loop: CASSPRGETQYF. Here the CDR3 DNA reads TGCGCCAGCAGCCCCCGGGGGGAGACCCAGTACTTC.

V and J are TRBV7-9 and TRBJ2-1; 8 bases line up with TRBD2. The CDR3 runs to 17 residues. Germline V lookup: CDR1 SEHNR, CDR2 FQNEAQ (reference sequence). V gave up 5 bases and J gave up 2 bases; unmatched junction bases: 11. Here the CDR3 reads CASSPPLAGGTYNEQFF. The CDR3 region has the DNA TGTGCCAGCAGCCCCCCTCTAGCGGGTGGGACCTACAATGAGCAGTTCTTC.

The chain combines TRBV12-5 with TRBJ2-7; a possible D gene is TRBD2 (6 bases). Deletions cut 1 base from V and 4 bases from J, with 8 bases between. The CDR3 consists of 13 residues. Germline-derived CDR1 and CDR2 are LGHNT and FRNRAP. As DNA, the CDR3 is TGTGCTAGTGGTTTGGGTGGGGGGTACGAGCAGTACTTC. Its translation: CASGLGGGYEQYF.

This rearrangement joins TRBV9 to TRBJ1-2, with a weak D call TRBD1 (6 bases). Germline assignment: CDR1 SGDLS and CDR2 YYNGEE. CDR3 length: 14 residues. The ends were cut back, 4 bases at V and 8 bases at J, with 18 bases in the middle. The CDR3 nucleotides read TGTGCCAGCAGCTACTCGTCACAGGGCACCGGCTACACCTTC. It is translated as CASSYSSQGTGYTF.

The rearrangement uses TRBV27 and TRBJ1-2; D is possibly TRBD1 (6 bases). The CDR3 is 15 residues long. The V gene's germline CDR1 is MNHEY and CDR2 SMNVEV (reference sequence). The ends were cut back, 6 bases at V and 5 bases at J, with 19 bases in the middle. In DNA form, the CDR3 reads TGTGCCAGCAGGTCTGGGGGGGGCTTGCTGTATGGCTACACCTTC. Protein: CASRSGGGLLYGYTF.

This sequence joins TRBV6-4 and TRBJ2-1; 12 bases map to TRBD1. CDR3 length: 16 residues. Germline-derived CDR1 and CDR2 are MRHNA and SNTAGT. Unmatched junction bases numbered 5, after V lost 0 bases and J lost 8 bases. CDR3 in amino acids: CASSDSKGQGADEQFF. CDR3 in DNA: TGTGCCAGCAGTGACTCGAAGGGACAGGGGGCCGATGAGCAGTTCTTC.

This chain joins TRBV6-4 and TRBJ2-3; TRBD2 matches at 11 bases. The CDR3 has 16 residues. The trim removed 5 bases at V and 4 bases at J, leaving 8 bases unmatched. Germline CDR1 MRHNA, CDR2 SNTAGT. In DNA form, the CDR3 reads TGTGCCAGCAGTCCAACTAGCGGGAGTGGAGCAGATACGCAGTATTTT. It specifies CASSPTSGSGADTQYF.

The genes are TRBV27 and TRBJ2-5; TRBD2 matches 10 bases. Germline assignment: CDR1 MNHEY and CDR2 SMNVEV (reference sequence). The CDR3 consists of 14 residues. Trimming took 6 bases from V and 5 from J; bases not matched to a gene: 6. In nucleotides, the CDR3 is TGTGCCAGCAGCCGGGGACTAGCGTGGGAGACCCAGTACTTC. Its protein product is CASSRGLAWETQYF.

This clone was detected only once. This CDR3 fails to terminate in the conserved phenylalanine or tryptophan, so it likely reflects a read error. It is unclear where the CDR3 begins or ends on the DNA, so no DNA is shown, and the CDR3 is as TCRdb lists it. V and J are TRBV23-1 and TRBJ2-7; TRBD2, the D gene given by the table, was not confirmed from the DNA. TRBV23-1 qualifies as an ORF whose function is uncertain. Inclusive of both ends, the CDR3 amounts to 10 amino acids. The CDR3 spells CASSLRTRKN.

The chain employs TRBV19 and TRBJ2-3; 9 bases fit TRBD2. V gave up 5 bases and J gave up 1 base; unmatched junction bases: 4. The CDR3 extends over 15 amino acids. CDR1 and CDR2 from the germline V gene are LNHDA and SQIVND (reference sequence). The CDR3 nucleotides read TGTGCCAGTAGTGTCCTAGCGGGGCGCACAGATACGCAGTATTTT. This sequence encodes CASSVLAGRTDTQYF.

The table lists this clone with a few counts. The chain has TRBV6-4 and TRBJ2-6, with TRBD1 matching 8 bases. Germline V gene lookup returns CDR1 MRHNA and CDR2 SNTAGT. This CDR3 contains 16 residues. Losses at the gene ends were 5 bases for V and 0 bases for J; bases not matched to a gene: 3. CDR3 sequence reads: CASSQGADSGANVLTF. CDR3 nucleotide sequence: TGTGCCAGCAGTCAGGGGGCAGACTCTGGGGCCAACGTCCTGACTTTC.

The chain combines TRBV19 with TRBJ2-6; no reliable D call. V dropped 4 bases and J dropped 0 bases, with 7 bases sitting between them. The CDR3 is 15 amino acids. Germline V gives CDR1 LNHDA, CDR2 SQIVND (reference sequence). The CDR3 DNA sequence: TGTGCCAGTAGTAAGACGGGCTCTGGGGCCAACGTCCTGACTTTC. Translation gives CASSKTGSGANVLTF. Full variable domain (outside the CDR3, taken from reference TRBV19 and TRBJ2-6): DGGITQSPKYLFRKEGQNVTLSCEQNLNHDAMYWYRQDPGQGLRLIYYSQIVNDFQKGDIAEGYSVSREKKESFPLTVTSAQKNPTAFYLCASSKTGSGANVLTFGAGSRLTVL.

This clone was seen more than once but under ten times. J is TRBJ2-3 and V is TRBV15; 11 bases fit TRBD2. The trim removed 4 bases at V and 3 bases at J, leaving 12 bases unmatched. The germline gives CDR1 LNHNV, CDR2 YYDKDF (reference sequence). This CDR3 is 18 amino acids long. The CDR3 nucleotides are TGTGCCACCAGCATTCAAGCTAGCGGGGGGCCCTTAACAGATACGCAGTATTTT. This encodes CATSIQASGGPLTDTQYF. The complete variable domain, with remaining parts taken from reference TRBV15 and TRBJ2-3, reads DAMVIQNPRYQVTQFGKPVTLSCSQTLNHNVMYWYQQKSSQAPKLLFHYYDKDFNNEADTPDNFQSRRPNTSFCFLDIRSPGLGDTAMYLCATSIQASGGPLTDTQYFGPGTRLTVL.

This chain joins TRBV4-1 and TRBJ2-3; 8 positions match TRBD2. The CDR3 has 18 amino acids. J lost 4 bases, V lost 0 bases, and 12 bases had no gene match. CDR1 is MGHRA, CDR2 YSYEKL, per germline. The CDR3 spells CASSQDSPPSGRSDTQYF. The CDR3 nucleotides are TGCGCCAGCAGCCAAGATTCCCCCCCCAGCGGGAGATCAGATACGCAGTATTTT.

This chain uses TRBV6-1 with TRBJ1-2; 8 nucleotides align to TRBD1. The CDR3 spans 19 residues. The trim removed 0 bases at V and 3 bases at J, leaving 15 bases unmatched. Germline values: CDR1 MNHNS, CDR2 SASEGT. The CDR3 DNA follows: TGTGCCAGCAGTGAAGCCCCCACTAGGACAGGGATGGTGGACTATGGCTACACCTTC. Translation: CASSEAPTRTGMVDYGYTF.

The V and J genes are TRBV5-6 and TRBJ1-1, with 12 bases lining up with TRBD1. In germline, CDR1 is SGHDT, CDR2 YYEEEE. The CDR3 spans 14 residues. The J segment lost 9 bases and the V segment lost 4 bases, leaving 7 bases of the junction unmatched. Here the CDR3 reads CASSTGTGGFKAFF. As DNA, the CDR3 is TGTGCCAGCAGCACCGGGACAGGGGGCTTTAAAGCTTTCTTT. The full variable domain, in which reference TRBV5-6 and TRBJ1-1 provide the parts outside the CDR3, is DAGVTQSPTHLIKTRGQQVTLRCSPKSGHDTVSWYQQALGQGPQFIFQYYEEEERQRGNFPDRFSGHQFPNYSSELNVNALLLGDSALYLCASSTGTGGFKAFFGQGTRLTVV.

DNA for the CDR3: TGTGCCAGCAGTAATCAAGCGGGGGGCCTGGACGAGCAGTACTTC. As protein: CASSNQAGGLDEQYF. The J gene is TRBJ2-7, the V gene TRBV27; 9 bases line up with TRBD2. Germline V gene data show CDR1 as MNHEY and CDR2 as SMNVEV (reference sequence). V was pared by 5 bases and J by 5 bases, with 10 bases of the junction left unmatched. The CDR3 extends over 15 amino acids.